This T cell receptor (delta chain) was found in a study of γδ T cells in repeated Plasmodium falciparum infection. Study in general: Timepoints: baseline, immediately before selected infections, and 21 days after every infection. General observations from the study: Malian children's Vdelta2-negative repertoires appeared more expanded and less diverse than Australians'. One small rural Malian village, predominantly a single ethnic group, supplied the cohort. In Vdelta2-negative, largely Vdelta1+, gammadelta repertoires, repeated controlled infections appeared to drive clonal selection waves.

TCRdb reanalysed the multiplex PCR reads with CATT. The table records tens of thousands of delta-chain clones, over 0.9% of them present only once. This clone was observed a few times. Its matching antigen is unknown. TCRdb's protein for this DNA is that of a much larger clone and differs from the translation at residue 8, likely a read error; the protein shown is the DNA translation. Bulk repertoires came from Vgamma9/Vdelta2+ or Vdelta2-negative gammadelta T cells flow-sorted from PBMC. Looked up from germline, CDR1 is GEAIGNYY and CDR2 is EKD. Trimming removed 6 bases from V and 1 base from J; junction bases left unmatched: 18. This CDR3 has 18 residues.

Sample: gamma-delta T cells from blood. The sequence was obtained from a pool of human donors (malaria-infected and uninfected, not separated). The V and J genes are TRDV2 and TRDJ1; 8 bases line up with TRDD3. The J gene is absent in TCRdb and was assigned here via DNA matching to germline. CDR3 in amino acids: CACFPLEDGGSVTDKLIF. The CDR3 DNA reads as TGTGCCTGTTTTCCACTTGAGGATGGGGGATCAGTCACCGATAAACTCATCTTT.